The 10 T cell receptor beta chains below were found in one sample sequenced in a study of blood T cell repertoires in COVID-19. Profiled with immunoSEQ multiplex PCR; TCRdb holds only in-frame clones, not every one. The sample has approximately 200,000 clones, roughly 87% seen once; the top ten hold 2% to 2.5%. What was sequenced was PBMCs or T cells enriched from blood (not recorded which). These receptors were obtained from a young woman who had recovered from COVID-19.

This chain connects TRBV7-3 to TRBJ2-2; TRBD2 agrees at 7 bases. With V trimmed by 0 bases and J by 0 bases, 4 bases remained unmatched. Germline CDR1 is SGHTA and CDR2 is FQGTGA. This CDR3 is built from 17 residues. CDR3 residues: CASSLTSSGANTGELFF. CDR3 nucleotides: TGTGCCAGCAGCTTAACTTCCAGCGGGGCGAACACCGGGGAGCTGTTTTTT.

The chain joins TRBV2 to TRBJ1-5; possibly TRBD1 for D (5 bases). This CDR3 has 15 residues. The V gene's germline CDR1 is SNHLY and CDR2 FYNNEI. Trimming stripped 8 bases from V and 4 bases from J, with 18 bases between. CDR3 sequence: CASRATTGGNQPQHF. The DNA for the CDR3 is TGTGCCAGCCGTGCTACGACGGGGGGAAATCAGCCCCAGCATTTT.

CDR3 residues: CASSQDSGANTGELFF. CDR3 DNA: TGCGCCAGCAGCCAAGATAGCGGGGCGAACACCGGGGAGCTGTTTTTT. The J gene is TRBJ2-2, the V gene TRBV4-3; TRBD2 agrees at 8 bases. Unmatched junction bases numbered 0, after V lost 0 bases and J lost 0 bases. CDR1 is LGHNA, CDR2 YSLEER, per germline. The CDR3 covers 16 residues.

This clone was seen once. The V call is TRBV10-3, the J call TRBJ1-5, with D unclear. Trimming took 7 bases from V and 3 from J, leaving 13 bases between them. In germline, CDR1 is ENHRY, CDR2 SYGVKD. The CDR3 contains 14 residues. This CDR3 is CAIKDPRANQPQHF. The CDR3 bases are TGTGCCATCAAGGACCCGAGGGCCAATCAGCCCCAGCATTTT.

This chain uses TRBV14 with TRBJ1-1; D possibly corresponds to TRBD1 (6 bases). Germline assignment: CDR1 SGHDN and CDR2 FVKESK. The CDR3 extends over 12 amino acids. V lost 1 base and J 11 bases, leaving 11 bases between the germline ends. DNA of the CDR3: TGTGCCAGCAGCCAAGTGGGGGCCGGGGCTTTCTTT. It yields the protein CASSQVGAGAFF.

The chain recombines TRBV6-2 or TRBV6-3 with TRBJ2-1; 7 nucleotides agree with TRBD1. This CDR3 contains 19 residues. Germline V gene sequence: CDR1 MNHEY, CDR2 SVGEGT. Trimming took 0 bases from V and 9 from J; bases not matched to a gene: 20. CDR3 DNA sequence: TGTGCCAGCAGTTACTCGCAAGCAGGGGGAATCACTCAAAGCGGTGAGCAGTTCTTC. It encodes CASSYSQAGGITQSGEQFF.

This rearrangement joins TRBV3-1 (or the pseudogene TRBV3-2) to TRBJ1-2; D unresolved. Germline V gene data show CDR1 as LGHDT and CDR2 as YNNKEL (reference sequence). V was shortened by 0 bases and J by 4 bases, with 9 bases between the two germline ends. The CDR3 totals 14 residues. The CDR3 nucleotides read TGTGCCAGCAGCCAAGACCCGGAGATCTATGGCTACACCTTC. Its protein is CASSQDPEIYGYTF.

This clone occurred many times. The genes are TRBV14 and TRBJ1-1; D is possibly TRBD1 (6 bases). Germline V gene lookup returns CDR1 SGHDN and CDR2 FVKESK. With 1 base removed from V and 2 bases from J, the gap between germline ends came to 17 bases. The length of the CDR3 is 17 residues. CDR3 amino acids: CASSQVVGGGGNTEAFF. The CDR3 DNA follows: TGTGCCAGCAGCCAAGTTGTTGGGGGCGGGGGAAACACTGAAGCTTTCTTT.

The chain links TRBV6-2 or TRBV6-3 to TRBJ1-2; D is undetermined. The CDR3 length is 16 residues. CDR1 is MNHEY and CDR2 is SVGEGT in the germline V gene. V was shortened by 2 bases and J by 2 bases, with 15 bases between the two germline ends. This CDR3 is CASSYGSGAANYGYTF. CDR3 sequence (DNA): TGTGCCAGCAGTTACGGTTCGGGTGCAGCGAACTATGGCTACACCTTC.

The chain combines TRBV15 with TRBJ2-4, with D unresolved. There are 17 residues in the CDR3. Germline CDR1 LNHNV, CDR2 YYDKDF (reference sequence). The germline V and J ends were trimmed by 1 base and 1 base, with 14 bases remaining between them. The CDR3 DNA reads as TGTGCCACCAGCAGAGGCGGATATTCGAGGGCCAAAAACATTCAGTACTTC. This encodes CATSRGGYSRAKNIQYF.